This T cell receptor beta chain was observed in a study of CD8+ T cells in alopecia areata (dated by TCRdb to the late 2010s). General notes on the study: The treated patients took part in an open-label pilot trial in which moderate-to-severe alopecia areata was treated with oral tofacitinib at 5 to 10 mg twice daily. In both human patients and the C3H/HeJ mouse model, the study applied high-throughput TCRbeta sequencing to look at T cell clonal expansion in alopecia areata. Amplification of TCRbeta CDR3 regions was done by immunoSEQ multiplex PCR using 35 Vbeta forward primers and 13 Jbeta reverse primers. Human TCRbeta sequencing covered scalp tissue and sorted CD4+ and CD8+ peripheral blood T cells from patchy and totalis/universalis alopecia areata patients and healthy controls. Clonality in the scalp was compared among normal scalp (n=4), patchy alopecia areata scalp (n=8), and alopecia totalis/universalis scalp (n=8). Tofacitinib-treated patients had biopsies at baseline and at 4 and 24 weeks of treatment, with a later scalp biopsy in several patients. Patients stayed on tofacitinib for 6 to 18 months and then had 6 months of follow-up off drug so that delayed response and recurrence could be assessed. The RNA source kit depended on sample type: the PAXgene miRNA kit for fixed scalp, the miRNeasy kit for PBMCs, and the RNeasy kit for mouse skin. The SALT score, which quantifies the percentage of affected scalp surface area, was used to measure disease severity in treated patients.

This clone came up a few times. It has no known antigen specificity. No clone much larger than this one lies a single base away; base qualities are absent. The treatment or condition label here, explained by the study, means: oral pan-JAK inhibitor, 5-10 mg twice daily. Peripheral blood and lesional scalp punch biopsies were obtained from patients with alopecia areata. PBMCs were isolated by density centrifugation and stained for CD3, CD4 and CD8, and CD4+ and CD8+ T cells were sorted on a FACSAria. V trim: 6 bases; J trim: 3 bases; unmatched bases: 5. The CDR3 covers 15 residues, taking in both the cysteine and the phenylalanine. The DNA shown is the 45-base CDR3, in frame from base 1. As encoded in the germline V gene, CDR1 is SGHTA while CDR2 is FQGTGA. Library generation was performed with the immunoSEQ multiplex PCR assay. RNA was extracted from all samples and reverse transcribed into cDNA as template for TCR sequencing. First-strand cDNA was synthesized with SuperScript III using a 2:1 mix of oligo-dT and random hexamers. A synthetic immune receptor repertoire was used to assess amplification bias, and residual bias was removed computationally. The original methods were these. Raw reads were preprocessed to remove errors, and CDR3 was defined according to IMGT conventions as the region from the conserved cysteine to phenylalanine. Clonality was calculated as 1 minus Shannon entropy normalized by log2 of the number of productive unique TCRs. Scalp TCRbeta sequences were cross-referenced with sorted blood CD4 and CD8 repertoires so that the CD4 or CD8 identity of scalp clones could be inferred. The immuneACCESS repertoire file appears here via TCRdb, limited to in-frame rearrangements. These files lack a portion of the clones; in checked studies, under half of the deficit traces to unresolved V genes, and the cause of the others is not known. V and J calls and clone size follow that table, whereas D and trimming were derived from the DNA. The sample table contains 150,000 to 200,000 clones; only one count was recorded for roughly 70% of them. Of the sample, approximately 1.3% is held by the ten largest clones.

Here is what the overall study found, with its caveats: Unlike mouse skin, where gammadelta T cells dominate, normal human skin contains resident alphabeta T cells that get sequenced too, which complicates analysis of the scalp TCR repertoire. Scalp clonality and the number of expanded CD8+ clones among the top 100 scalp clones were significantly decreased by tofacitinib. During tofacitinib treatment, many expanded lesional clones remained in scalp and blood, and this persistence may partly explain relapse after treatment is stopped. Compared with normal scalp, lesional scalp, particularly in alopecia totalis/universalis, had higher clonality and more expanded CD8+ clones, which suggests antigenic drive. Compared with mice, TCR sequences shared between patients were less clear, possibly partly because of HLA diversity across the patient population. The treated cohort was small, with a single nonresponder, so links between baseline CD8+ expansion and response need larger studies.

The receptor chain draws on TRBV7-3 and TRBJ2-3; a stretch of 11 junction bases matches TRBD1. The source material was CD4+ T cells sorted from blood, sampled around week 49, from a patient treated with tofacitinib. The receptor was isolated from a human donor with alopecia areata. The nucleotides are TGTGCCAGCAGTGCCGGACAGGGGGCGACAGATACGCAGTATTTT. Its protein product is CASSAGQGATDTQYF.